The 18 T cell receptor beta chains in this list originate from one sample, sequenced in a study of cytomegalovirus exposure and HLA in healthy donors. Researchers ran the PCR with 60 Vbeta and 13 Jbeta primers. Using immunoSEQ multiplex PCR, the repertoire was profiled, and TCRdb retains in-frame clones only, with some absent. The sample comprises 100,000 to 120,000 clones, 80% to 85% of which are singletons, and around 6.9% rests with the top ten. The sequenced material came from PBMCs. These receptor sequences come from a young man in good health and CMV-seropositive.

This CDR3 reads CASSLDFYGYTF. The CDR3 bases are TGTGCCAGCAGCTTAGACTTCTATGGCTACACCTTC. V and J are TRBV7-9 and TRBJ1-2; D not resolved. The CDR3 length is 12 residues. The germline V gene has CDR1 SEHNR and CDR2 FQNEAQ (reference sequence). V was shortened by 1 base and J by 4 bases, with 4 bases between the two germline ends.

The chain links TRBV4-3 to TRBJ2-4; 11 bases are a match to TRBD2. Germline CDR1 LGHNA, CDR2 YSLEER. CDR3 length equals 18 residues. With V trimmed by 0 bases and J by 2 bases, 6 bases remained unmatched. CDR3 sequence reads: CASSQDRLAGGPKNIQYF. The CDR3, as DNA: TGCGCCAGCAGCCAAGATCGCCTAGCGGGGGGCCCCAAAAACATTCAGTACTTC.

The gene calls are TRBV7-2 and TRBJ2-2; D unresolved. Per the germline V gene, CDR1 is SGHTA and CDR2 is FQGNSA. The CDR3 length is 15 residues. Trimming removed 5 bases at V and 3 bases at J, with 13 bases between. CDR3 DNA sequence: TGTGCCAGCAGCCCTTTTCGTCCTGACACCGGGGAGCTGTTTTTT. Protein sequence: CASSPFRPDTGELFF. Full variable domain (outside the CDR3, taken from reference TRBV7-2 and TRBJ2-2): GAGVSQSPSNKVTEKGKDVELRCDPISGHTALYWYRQSLGQGLEFLIYFQGNSAPDKSGLPSDRFSAERTGGSVSTLTIQRTQQEDSAVYLCASSPFRPDTGELFFGEGSRLTVL.

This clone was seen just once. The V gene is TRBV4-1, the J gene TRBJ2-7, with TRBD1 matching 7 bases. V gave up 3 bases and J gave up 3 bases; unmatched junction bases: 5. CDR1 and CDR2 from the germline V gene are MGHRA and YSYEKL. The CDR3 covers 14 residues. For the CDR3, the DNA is TGCGCCAGCAGCCACCGGGACAGAGACTACGAGCAGTACTTC. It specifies CASSHRDRDYEQYF.

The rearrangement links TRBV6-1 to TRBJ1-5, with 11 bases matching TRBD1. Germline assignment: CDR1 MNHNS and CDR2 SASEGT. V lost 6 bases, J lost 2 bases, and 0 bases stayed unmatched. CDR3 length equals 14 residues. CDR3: CASRDRGRNQPQHF. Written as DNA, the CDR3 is TGTGCCAGCAGGGACAGGGGGCGCAATCAGCCCCAGCATTTT.

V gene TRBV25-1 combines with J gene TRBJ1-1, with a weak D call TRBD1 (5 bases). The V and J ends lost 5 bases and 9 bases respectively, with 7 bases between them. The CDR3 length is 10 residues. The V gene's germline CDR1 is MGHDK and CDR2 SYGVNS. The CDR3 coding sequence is TGTGCCAGCAGTTCAGGGAAAGCTTTCTTT. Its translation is CASSSGKAFF.

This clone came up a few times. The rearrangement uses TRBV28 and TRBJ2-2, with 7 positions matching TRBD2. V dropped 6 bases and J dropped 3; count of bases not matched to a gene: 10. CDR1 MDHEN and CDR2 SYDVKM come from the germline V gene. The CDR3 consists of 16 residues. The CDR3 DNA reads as TGTGCCAGCAGGTCCCCCGGGACTATATACACCGGGGAGCTGTTTTTT. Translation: CASRSPGTIYTGELFF. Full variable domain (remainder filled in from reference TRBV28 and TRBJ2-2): DVKVTQSSRYLVKRTGEKVFLECVQDMDHENMFWYRQDPGLGLRLIYFSYDVKMKEKGDIPEGYSVSREKKERFSLILESASTNQTSMYLCASRSPGTIYTGELFFGEGSRLTVL.

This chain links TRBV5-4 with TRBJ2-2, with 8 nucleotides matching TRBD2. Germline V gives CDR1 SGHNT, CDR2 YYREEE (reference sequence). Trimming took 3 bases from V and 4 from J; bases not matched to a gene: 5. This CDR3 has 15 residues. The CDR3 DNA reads TGTGCCAGCAGCTGGGCGGGGGGCAGCACCGGGGAGCTGTTTTTT. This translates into CASSWAGGSTGELFF.

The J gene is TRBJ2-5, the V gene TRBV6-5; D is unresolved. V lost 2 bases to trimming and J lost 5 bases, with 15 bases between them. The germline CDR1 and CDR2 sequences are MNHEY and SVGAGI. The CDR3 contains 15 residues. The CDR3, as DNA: TGTGCCAGCAGTTACGTAACAGCCGACGTGGAGACCCAGTACTTC. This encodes CASSYVTADVETQYF.

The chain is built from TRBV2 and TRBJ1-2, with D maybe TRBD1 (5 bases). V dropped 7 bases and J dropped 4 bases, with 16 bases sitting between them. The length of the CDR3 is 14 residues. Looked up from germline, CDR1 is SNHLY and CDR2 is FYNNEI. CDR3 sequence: CASKRSGSGYGYTF. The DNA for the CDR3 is TGTGCCAGCAAAAGGTCAGGGTCCGGCTATGGCTACACCTTC.

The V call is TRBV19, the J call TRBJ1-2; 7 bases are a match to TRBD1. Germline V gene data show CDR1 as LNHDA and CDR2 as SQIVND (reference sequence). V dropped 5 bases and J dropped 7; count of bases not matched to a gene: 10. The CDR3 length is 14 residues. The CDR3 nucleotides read TGTGCCAGTAGTGTTGAGACAGGGCGAAGTGGCTACACCTTC. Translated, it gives CASSVETGRSGYTF.

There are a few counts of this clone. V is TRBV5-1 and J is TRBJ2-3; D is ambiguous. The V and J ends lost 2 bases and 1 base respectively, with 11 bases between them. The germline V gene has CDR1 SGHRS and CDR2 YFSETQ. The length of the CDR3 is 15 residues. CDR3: CASSLANVGTDTQYF. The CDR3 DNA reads TGCGCCAGCAGCTTAGCTAACGTGGGCACAGATACGCAGTATTTT. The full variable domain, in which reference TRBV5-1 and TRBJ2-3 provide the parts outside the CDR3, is KAGVTQTPRYLIKTRGQQVTLSCSPISGHRSVSWYQQTPGQGLQFLFEYFSETQRNKGNFPGRFSGRQFSNSRSEMNVSTLELGDSALYLCASSLANVGTDTQYFGPGTRLTVL.

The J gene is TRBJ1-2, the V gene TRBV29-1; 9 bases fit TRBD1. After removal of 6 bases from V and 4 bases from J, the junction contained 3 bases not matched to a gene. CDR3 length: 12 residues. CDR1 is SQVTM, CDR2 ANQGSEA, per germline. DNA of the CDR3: TGCAGCGTAGGGACAGGGAGCTATGGCTACACCTTC. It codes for CSVGTGSYGYTF.

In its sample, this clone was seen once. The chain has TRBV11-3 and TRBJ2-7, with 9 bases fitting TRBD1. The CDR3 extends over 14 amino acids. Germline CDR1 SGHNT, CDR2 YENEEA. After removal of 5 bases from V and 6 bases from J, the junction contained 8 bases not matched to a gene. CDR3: CASSHGQGTAEQYF. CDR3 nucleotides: TGTGCCAGCAGCCATGGACAGGGGACGGCCGAGCAGTACTTC.

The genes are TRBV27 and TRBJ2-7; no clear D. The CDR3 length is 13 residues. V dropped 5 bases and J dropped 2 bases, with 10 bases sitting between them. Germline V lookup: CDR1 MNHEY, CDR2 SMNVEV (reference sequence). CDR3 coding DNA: TGTGCCAGCAGTCCAGATACCCCCTACGAGCAGTACTTC. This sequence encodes CASSPDTPYEQYF.

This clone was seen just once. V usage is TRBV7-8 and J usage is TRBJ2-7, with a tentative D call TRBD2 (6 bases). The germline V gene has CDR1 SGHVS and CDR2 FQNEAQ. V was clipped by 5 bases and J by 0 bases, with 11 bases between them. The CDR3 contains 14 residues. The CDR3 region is CASSQRDSSYEQYF. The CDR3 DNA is TGTGCCAGCAGCCAACGGGACTCCTCCTACGAGCAGTACTTC.

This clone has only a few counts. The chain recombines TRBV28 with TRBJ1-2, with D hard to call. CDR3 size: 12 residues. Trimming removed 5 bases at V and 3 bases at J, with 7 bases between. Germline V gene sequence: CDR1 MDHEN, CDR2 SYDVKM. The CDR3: CASSLGDYGYTF. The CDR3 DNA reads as TGTGCCAGCAGTCTCGGAGACTATGGCTACACCTTC.

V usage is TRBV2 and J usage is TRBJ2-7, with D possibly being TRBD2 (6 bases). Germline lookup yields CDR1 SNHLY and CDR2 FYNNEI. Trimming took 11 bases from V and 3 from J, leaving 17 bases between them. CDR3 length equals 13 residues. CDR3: CAGARDLSYEQYF. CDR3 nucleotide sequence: TGTGCCGGTGCCCGGGACTTAAGCTACGAGCAGTACTTC.